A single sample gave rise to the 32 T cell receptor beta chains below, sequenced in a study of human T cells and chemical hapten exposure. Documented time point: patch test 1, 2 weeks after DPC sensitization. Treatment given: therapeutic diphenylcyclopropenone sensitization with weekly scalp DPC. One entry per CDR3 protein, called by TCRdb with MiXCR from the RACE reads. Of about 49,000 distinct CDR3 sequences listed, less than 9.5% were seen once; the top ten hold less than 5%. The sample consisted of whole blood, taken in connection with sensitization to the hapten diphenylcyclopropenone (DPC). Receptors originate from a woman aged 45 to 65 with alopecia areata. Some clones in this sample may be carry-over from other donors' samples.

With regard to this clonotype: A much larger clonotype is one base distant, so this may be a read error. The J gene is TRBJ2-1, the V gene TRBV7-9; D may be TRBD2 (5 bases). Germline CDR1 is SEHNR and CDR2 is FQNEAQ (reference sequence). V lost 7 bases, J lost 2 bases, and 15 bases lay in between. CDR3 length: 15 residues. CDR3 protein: CASTSFQTTYNEQFF. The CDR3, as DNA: TGTGCCAGCACCTCATTTCAGACTACCTACAATGAGCAGTTCTTC.

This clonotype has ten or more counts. This chain's CDR3 is CASRGGQGYIQPQHF. The CDR3 bases are TGTGCCAGCAGGGGCGGACAGGGGTATATTCAGCCCCAGCATTTT. The V and J genes are TRBV28 and TRBJ1-5, with 9 nucleotides matching TRBD1. In germline, CDR1 is MDHEN, CDR2 SYDVKM. The CDR3 contains 15 residues. Trimming took 6 bases from V and 6 from J; bases not matched to a gene: 9.

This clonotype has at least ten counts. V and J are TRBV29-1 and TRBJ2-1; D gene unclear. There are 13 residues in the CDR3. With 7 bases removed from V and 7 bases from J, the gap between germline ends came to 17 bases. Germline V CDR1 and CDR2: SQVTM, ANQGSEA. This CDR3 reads CSAHGPRTNEQFF. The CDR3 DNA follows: TGCAGCGCTCACGGACCCCGGACGAATGAGCAGTTCTTC.

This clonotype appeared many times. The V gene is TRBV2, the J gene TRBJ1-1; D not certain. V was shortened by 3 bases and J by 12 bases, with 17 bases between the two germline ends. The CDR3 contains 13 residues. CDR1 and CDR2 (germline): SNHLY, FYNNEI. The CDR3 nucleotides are TGTGCCAGCAGTGATTTCGGTCTCAGCAAGTCTTTCTTT. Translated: CASSDFGLSKSFF.

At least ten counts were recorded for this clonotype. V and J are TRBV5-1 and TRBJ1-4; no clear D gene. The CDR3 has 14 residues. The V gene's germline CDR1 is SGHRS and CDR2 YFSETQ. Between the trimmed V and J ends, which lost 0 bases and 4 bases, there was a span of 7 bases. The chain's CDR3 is CASSLGQVNEKLFF. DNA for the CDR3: TGCGCCAGCAGCTTGGGGCAAGTTAATGAAAAACTGTTTTTT.

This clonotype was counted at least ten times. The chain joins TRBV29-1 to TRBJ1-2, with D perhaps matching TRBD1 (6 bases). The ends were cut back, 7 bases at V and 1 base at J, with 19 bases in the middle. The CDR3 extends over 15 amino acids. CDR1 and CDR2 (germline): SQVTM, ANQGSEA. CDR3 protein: CSAQSAGGINYGYTF. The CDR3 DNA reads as TGCAGCGCACAGAGCGCCGGGGGCATTAACTATGGCTACACCTTC.

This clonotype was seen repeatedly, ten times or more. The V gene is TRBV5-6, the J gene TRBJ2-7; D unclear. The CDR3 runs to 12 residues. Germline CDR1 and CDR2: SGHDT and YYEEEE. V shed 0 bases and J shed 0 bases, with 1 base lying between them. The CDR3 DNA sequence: TGTGCCAGCAGCTTGGCCTCCTACGAGCAGTACTTC. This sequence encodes CASSLASYEQYF.

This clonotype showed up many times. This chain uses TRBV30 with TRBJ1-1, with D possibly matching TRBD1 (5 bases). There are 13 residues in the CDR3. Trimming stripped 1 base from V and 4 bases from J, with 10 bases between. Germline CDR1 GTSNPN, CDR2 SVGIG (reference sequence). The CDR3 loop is CAWSDYGGTEAFF. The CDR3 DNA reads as TGTGCCTGGAGTGATTACGGGGGCACTGAAGCTTTCTTT.

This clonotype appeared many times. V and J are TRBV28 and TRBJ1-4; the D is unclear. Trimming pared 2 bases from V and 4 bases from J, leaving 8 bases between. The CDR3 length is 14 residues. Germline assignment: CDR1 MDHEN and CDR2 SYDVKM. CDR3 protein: CASSLGQSNEKLFF. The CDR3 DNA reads TGTGCCAGCAGTTTAGGGCAGAGTAATGAAAAACTGTTTTTT.

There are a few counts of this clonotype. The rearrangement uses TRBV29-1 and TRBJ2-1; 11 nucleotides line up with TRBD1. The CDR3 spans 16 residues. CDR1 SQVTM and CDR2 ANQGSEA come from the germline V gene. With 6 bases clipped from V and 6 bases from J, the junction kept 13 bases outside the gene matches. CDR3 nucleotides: TGCAGCGTCCTGACGGCTGGGACAGGGGGTGTCAATGAGCAGTTCTTC. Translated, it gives CSVLTAGTGGVNEQFF.

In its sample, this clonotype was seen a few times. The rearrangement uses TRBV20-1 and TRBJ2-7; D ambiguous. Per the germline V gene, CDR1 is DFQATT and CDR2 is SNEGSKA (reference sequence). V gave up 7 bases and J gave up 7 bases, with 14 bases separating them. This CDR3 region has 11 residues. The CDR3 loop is CSVETGREQYF. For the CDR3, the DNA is TGCAGTGTGGAGACTGGTCGGGAGCAGTACTTC.

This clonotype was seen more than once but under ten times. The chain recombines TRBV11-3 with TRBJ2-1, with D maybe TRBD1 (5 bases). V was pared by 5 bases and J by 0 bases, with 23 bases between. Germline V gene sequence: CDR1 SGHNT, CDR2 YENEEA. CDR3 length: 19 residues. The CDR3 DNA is TGTGCCAGCAGCGCGTCCCTGACAGCTACCATGTTCTCCTACAATGAGCAGTTCTTC. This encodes CASSASLTATMFSYNEQFF.

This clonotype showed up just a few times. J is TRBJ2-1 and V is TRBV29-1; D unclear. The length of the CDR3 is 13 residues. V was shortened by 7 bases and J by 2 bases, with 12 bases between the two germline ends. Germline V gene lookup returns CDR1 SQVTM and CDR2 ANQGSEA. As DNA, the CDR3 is TGCAGCGCCAACATCGCGGCCTACAATGAGCAGTTCTTC. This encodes CSANIAAYNEQFF.

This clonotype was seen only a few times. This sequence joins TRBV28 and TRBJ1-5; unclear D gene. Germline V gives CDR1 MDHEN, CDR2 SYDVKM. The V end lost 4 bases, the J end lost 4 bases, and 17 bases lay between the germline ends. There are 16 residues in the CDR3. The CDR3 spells CASSSRTLRGNQPQHF. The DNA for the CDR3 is TGTGCCAGCAGTTCCAGGACCTTACGGGGAAATCAGCCCCAGCATTTT.

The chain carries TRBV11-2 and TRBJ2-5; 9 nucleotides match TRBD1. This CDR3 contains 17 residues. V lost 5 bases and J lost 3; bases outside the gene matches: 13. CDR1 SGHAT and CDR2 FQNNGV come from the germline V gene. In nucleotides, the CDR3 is TGTGCCAGCAGCCGGACAGGGGCCGCCGCCTTTAAAGAGACCCAGTACTTC. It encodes CASSRTGAAAFKETQYF.

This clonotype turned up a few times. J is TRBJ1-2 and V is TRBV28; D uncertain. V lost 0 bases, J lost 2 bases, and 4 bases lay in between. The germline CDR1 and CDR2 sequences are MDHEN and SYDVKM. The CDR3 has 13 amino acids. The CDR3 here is CASSLWQNYGYTF. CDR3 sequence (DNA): TGTGCCAGCAGTTTATGGCAGAACTATGGCTACACCTTC.

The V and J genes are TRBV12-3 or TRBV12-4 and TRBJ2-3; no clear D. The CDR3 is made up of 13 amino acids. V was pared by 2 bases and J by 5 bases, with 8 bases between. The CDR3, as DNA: TGTGCCAGCAGTTTACTTCGGAGAGATACGCAGTATTTT. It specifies CASSLLRRDTQYF.

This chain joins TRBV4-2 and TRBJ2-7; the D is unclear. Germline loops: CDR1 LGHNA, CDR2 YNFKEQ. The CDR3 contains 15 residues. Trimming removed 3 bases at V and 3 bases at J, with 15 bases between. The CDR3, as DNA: TGTGCCAGCAGCCACGACTTATCGGTCGGCTACGAGCAGTACTTC. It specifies CASSHDLSVGYEQYF.

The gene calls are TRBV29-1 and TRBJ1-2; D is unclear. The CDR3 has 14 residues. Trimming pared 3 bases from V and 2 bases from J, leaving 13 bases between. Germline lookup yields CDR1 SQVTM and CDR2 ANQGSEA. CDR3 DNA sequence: TGCAGCGTTGAGTGGGGTAACCTAAACTATGGCTACACCTTC. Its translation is CSVEWGNLNYGYTF.

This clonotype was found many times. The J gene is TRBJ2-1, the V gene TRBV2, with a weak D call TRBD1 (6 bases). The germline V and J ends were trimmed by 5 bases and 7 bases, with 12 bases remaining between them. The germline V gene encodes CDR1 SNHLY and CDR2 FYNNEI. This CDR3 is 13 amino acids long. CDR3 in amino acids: CASSLQGLNEQFF. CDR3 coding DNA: TGTGCCAGCAGTCTACAGGGCTTAAATGAGCAGTTCTTC. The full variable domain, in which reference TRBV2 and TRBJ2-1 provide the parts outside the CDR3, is EPEVTQTPSHQVTQMGQEVILRCVPISNHLYFYWYRQILGQKVEFLVSFYNNEISEKSEIFDDQFSVERPDGSNFTLKIRSTKLEDSAMYFCASSLQGLNEQFFGPGTRLTVL.

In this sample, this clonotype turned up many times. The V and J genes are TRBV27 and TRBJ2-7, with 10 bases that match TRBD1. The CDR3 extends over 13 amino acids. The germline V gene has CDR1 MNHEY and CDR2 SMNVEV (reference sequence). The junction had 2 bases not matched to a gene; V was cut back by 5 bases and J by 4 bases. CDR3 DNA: TGTGCCAGCAGTGGGGGACAGGGGTACGAGCAGTACTTC. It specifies CASSGGQGYEQYF.

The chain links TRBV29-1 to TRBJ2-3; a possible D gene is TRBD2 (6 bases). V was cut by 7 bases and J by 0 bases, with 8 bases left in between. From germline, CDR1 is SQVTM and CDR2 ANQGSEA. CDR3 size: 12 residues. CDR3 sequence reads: CSGGESTDTQYF. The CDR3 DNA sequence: TGCAGCGGCGGGGAGAGCACAGATACGCAGTATTTT.

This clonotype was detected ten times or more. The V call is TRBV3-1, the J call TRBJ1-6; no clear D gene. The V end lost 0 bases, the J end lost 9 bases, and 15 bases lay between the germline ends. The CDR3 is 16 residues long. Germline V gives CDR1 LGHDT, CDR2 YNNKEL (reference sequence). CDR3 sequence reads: CASSQDTPGSGSPLHF. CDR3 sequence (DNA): TGTGCCAGCAGCCAAGATACACCCGGGTCGGGTTCACCCCTCCACTTT.

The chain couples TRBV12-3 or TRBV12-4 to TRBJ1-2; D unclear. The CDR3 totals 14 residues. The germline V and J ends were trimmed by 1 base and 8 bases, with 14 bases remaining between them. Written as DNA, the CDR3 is TGTGCCAGCAGTTTAGGTGTGAAGGTAGGCGGCTACACCTTC. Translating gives CASSLGVKVGGYTF.

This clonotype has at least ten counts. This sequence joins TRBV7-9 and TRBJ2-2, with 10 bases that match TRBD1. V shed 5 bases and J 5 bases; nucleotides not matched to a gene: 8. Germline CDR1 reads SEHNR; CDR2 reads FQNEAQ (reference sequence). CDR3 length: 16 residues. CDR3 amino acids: CASSTRDRGWTGELFF. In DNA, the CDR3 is TGTGCCAGCAGCACACGGGACAGGGGTTGGACCGGGGAGCTGTTTTTT.

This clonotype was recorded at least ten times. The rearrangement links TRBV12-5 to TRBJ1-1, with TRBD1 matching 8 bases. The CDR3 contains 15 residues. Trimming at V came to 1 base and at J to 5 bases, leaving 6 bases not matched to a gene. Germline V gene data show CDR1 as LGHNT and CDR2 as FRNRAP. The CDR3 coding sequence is TGTGCTAGTGGTTTGGCTACAGGGGGTCGGACTGAAGCTTTCTTT. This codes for CASGLATGGRTEAFF.

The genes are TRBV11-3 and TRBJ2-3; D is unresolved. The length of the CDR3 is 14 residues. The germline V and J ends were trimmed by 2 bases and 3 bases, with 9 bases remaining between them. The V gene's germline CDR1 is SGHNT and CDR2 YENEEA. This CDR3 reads CASSLRRRTDTQYF. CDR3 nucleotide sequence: TGTGCCAGCAGCTTACGCCGTAGAACAGATACGCAGTATTTT.

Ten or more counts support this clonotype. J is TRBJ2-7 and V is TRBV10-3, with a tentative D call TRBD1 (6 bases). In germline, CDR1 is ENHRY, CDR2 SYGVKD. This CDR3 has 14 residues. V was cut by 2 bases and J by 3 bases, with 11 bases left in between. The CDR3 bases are TGTGCCATCAGTGAGACAGGGCAAGGCTACGAGCAGTACTTC. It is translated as CAISETGQGYEQYF.

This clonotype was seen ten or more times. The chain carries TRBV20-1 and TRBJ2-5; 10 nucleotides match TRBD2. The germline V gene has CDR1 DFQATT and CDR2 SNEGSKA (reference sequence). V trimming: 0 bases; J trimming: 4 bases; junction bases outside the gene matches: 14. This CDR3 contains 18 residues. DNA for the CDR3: TGCAGTGCTAGAGATTGGACTAGCGGAGGGGGGAGGAGAGAGACCCAGTACTTC. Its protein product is CSARDWTSGGGRRETQYF.

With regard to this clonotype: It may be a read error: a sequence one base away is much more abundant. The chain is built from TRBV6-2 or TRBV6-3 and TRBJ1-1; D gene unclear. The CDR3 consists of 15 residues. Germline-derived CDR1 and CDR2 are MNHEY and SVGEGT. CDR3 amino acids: CASSYSGRGFDEVGF. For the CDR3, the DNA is TGTGCCAGCAGTTACTCGGGTCGAGGATTCGATGAAGTGGGTTTT.

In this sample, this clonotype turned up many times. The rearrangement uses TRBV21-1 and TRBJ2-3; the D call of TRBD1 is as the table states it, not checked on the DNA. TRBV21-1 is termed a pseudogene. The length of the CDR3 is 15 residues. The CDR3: CASNRPGQSTDTQYF. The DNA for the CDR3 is TGTGCCAGCAACAGACCGGGACAGAGCACAGATACGCAGTATTTT.

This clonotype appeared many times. As DNA, the CDR3 is TGTGCCAGCAGCGATCACTATGGCTACACCTTC. Translation: CASSDHYGYTF. The V gene is TRBV7-2, the J gene TRBJ1-2; D unresolved. The length of the CDR3 is 11 residues. Germline V gives CDR1 SGHTA, CDR2 FQGNSA. Between the trimmed V and J ends, which lost 5 bases and 3 bases, there was a span of 4 bases.